This T cell receptor beta chain comes out of a study of T cell responses to AZD1222 COVID-19 vaccine. The study's findings and limits: Nearly half of the spike-specific TCRs reportedly recognize variant regions that carry no mutations. Rises in breadth and depth of Spike-specific TCRs came after two AZD1222 doses. Vaccine-associated CD4 TCRs ranged over spike, dominating at 160-218 and 743-854.

Pooling covered second doses at about 4 or about 12 weeks. Generated by immunoSEQ multiplex PCR, the TCRdb table keeps only in-frame clones and is missing some. The sample records about 200,000 clones, approximately 90% being singletons. The V gene's germline CDR1 is MDHEN and CDR2 SYDVKM. Trimming shortened V by 6 bases and J by 9 bases, and 18 bases separated the two germline ends. This CDR3 spans 13 amino acids. On this clone itself: What it binds is not known.

The material was peripheral blood, obtained 28 days after the second AZD1222 dose. V and J are TRBV28 and TRBJ2-7; no clear D. The receptor was isolated from an adult who received the AZD1222 COVID-19 vaccine. The CDR3 region is CASSPPTIIGQYF. CDR3 coding DNA: TGTGCCAGCAGCCCCCCAACCATTATCGGGCAGTACTTC.